This TCR beta chain was recovered during a study of T cells after yellow fever vaccination. In its sample, this clonotype was seen a few times. TCRdb re-derived calls from the 5' RACE reads in MiXCR, one entry per CDR3 protein. Of 350,000 to 550,000 distinct CDR3 sequences in the sample, about 17% were seen once. The CDR3 runs 14 residues. V dropped 3 bases and J dropped 5; count of bases not matched to a gene: 3. Germline V gene lookup returns CDR1 SGHRS and CDR2 YFSETQ. This receptor was taken from a man between 18 and 29 years old who received the YFV17D yellow fever vaccine. The specimen comprised PBMCs, sampled before the yellow fever booster vaccination. The genes are TRBV5-1 and TRBJ2-3, with TRBD2 matching 10 bases. This CDR3 is CASSWTSGLDTQYF. Written as DNA, the CDR3 is TGCGCCAGCAGCTGGACTAGCGGTTTAGATACGCAGTATTTT.